A single sample gave rise to the 32 T cell receptor beta chains below, sequenced in a study of regulatory T cells in long-lasting Graves disease. Time point of the sample: newly diagnosed GD, antithyroid drugs for less than 3 months. PBMCs were the source of the RNA used for TCR sequencing. Arm-PCR of CDR3 regions with iRepertoire HTBI primers generated TCR beta libraries. TCRdb redid the calling of the multiplex PCR reads with MiXCR, one entry per CDR3 protein. The sample contains about 330,000 distinct CDR3 sequences, around 15% of which appear only once. This sample was shared with a second study, whose subject was T cells in Graves' hyperthyroidism and ophthalmopathy.

Sequencing was performed on peripheral blood mononuclear cells (PBMCs), taken at new diagnosis, from a patient treated with antithyroid drugs. The receptors were gathered from a woman aged 18-29 years with Graves disease.

Note on this clonotype: A clone one base away is much larger, so this may be a read error. The rearrangement joins TRBV6-2 or TRBV6-3 to TRBJ2-7; perhaps TRBD2 as D (6 bases). V was shortened by 8 bases and J by 7 bases, with 12 bases between the two germline ends. The CDR3 runs to 11 residues. Germline V gene data show CDR1 as MNHEY and CDR2 as SVGEGT. For the CDR3, the DNA is TGTGCCAGCGTTAACAGCGGGGAGCAGTACTTC. It is translated as CASVNSGEQYF.

This sequence joins TRBV9 and TRBJ2-5; perhaps TRBD2 as D (6 bases). Germline-derived CDR1 and CDR2 are SGDLS and YYNGEE. The CDR3 has 15 amino acids. Deletions cut 0 bases from V and 5 bases from J, with 14 bases between. The CDR3 sequence is CASSVVASDLETQYF. For the CDR3, the DNA is TGTGCCAGCAGCGTAGTAGCTAGCGACCTGGAGACCCAGTACTTC.

This clonotype was seen many times. This sequence joins TRBV20-1 and TRBJ1-1, with TRBD1 matching 7 bases. Germline assignment: CDR1 DFQATT and CDR2 SNEGSKA (reference sequence). V shed 6 bases and J 5 bases; nucleotides not matched to a gene: 12. The CDR3 covers 14 residues. CDR3 protein: CSAQGGQTRTEAFF. DNA for the CDR3: TGCAGTGCCCAAGGGGGACAGACGAGGACTGAAGCTTTCTTT.

The table lists this clonotype with a few counts. This chain uses TRBV6-2 or TRBV6-3 with TRBJ1-1; D call uncertain. V was clipped by 0 bases and J by 5 bases, with 13 bases between them. The CDR3 loop spans 15 amino acids. The germline V gene has CDR1 MNHEY and CDR2 SVGEGT. The CDR3 nucleotides read TGTGCCAGCAGTTACTCGTCTGCGGGCCAGACTGAAGCTTTCTTT. It specifies CASSYSSAGQTEAFF.

This clonotype was recorded at least ten times. The rearrangement joins TRBV7-2 to TRBJ2-3, with 9 positions matching TRBD2. CDR1 is SGHTA, CDR2 FQGNSA, per germline. Trimming took 1 base from V and 7 from J; bases not matched to a gene: 9. The CDR3 extends over 16 amino acids. The CDR3 DNA reads TGTGCCAGCAGCTTAGGGGGCGGCGGGGGGGCCAATACGCAGTATTTT. Translated: CASSLGGGGGANTQYF.

This clonotype was picked up many times. J is TRBJ2-5 and V is TRBV2, with 11 nucleotides matching TRBD2. The CDR3 loop spans 17 amino acids. The V gene's germline CDR1 is SNHLY and CDR2 FYNNEI. The trim removed 6 bases at V and 9 bases at J, leaving 18 bases unmatched. In DNA, the CDR3 is TGTGCCAGCAGGACCGGGACTAGCGGAGTGGGCGGGTCGGCCCAGTACTTC. It specifies CASRTGTSGVGGSAQYF.

This clonotype was observed at least ten times. The CDR3 coding sequence is TGCAGTGCTAGAGCAACAGGGCAAACTCTCTACGAGCAGTACTTC. Translation: CSARATGQTLYEQYF. The chain carries TRBV20-1 and TRBJ2-7; possible D gene TRBD1, 6 bases. CDR1 and CDR2 (germline): DFQATT, SNEGSKA (reference sequence). The CDR3 contains 15 residues. V lost 1 base and J lost 3, with 16 bases in between.

CDR3 region: CASSLGTAYGYTF. DNA of the CDR3: TGTGCCAGCAGCTTAGGGACAGCCTATGGCTACACCTTC. This chain joins TRBV7-9 and TRBJ1-2, with D possibly being TRBD1 (6 bases). From germline, CDR1 is SEHNR and CDR2 FQNEAQ (reference sequence). CDR3 size: 13 residues. V was pared by 1 base and J by 4 bases, with 7 bases between.

This clonotype appeared many times. V usage is TRBV18 and J usage is TRBJ1-1, with D possibly matching TRBD1 (6 bases). With 10 bases removed from V and 2 bases from J, the gap between germline ends came to 17 bases. The CDR3 contains 14 residues. Germline V gene lookup returns CDR1 KGHSH and CDR2 LQKENI. The CDR3 nucleotides are TGTGCCACCTCCACCGGGGGCGGAAACACTGAAGCTTTCTTT. Translated, it gives CATSTGGGNTEAFF.

The chain joins TRBV6-1 to TRBJ2-3; 9 positions agree with TRBD2. The ends lost 4 bases at V and 4 bases at J; junction bases unmatched: 3. Germline V lookup: CDR1 MNHNS, CDR2 SASEGT. The CDR3 covers 14 residues. The CDR3 nucleotides read TGTGCCAGCAGTGCGGGACTAGCCCCAGATACGCAGTATTTT. Its translation: CASSAGLAPDTQYF.

This clonotype was counted only a few times. J is TRBJ1-2 and V is TRBV28, with TRBD1 matching 9 bases. V shed 5 bases, J shed 7 bases, and the junction held 5 bases outside the gene matches. CDR1 and CDR2 (germline): MDHEN, SYDVKM. This CDR3 has 13 residues. This chain's CDR3 is CASSRTGGGGYTF. CDR3 bases: TGTGCCAGCAGTCGCACAGGGGGCGGTGGCTACACCTTC.

This chain connects TRBV14 to TRBJ2-1; D unresolved. There are 11 residues in the CDR3. V lost 8 bases, J lost 3 bases, and 5 bases lay in between. CDR1 is SGHDN and CDR2 is FVKESK in the germline V gene. The CDR3 reads CASGLYNEQFF. Written as DNA, the CDR3 is TGTGCCAGCGGGCTCTACAATGAGCAGTTCTTC.

This clonotype was counted many times. This chain uses TRBV6-1 with TRBJ1-5; D is unresolved. This CDR3 region has 14 residues. The germline gives CDR1 MNHNS, CDR2 SASEGT. Between the trimmed V and J ends, which lost 6 bases and 5 bases, there was a span of 14 bases. The CDR3 DNA sequence: TGTGCCAGCAGAGACCCCCCAGAAGATCAGCCCCAGCATTTT. Protein product: CASRDPPEDQPQHF.

Points on this clonotype: This may be a read error: a much more frequent sequence differs by one nucleotide. The J gene is TRBJ1-2, the V gene TRBV7-2; D uncertain. CDR3 length equals 12 residues. The germline gives CDR1 SGHTA, CDR2 FQGNSA. Between the trimmed V and J ends, which lost 3 bases and 5 bases, there was a span of 7 bases. CDR3 sequence reads: CASSLREYGYTF. CDR3 in DNA: TGTGCCAGCAGCTTGAGGGAATATGGCTACACCTTC.

The sample holds many counts of this clonotype. The CDR3 DNA follows: TGTGCCAGCACCCTGCTCGGATATGAGCAGTTCTTC. This codes for CASTLLGYEQFF. V is TRBV5-6 and J is TRBJ2-1; D unclear. The germline V and J ends were trimmed by 6 bases and 8 bases, with 12 bases remaining between them. CDR1 and CDR2 from the germline V gene are SGHDT and YYEEEE. The CDR3 is made up of 12 amino acids.

This clonotype has a count of ten or more. The chain uses TRBV16 and TRBJ1-2, with TRBD1 matching over 8 bases. CDR3 length equals 16 residues. Unmatched junction bases numbered 12, after V lost 3 bases and J lost 6 bases. CDR1 and CDR2 (germline): KGHSY, FQNENV. The CDR3 nucleotides are TGTGCCAGCAGCCATTTACCGACAGGGGTAAGGGATGGCTACACCTTC. It codes for CASSHLPTGVRDGYTF. The full variable domain, rest sourced from reference TRBV16 and TRBJ1-2, is GEEVAQTPKHLVRGEGQKAKLYCAPIKGHSYVFWYQQVLKNEFKFLISFQNENVFDETGMPKERFSAKCLPNSPCSLEIQATKLEDSAVYFCASSHLPTGVRDGYTFGSGTRLTVV.

This chain links TRBV4-1 with TRBJ1-5; TRBD1 matches 9 bases. V shed 1 base, J shed 6 bases, and the junction held 1 base outside the gene matches. The CDR3 is 14 residues long. CDR1 is MGHRA, CDR2 YSYEKL, per germline. CDR3 region: CASSQGDRAQPQHF. CDR3 DNA sequence: TGCGCCAGCAGCCAAGGGGACAGGGCTCAGCCCCAGCATTTT.

This clonotype came up many times. This sequence joins TRBV28 and TRBJ1-1; unclear D gene. Trimming pared 3 bases from V and 2 bases from J, leaving 13 bases between. Looked up from germline, CDR1 is MDHEN and CDR2 is SYDVKM. The CDR3 spans 15 residues. The CDR3 region has the DNA TGTGCCAGCAGTTTTGGGGTTGGGAGAAACACTGAAGCTTTCTTT. Amino acids: CASSFGVGRNTEAFF.

This clonotype was seen a handful of times. The rearrangement uses TRBV6-1 and TRBJ1-4; D possibly corresponds to TRBD1 (6 bases). Per the germline V gene, CDR1 is MNHNS and CDR2 is SASEGT. There are 15 residues in the CDR3. Trimming removed 2 bases at V and 7 bases at J, with 14 bases between. Here the CDR3 DNA reads TGTGCCAGCAGTGAATTTTTGGGAGGGGGTGAAAAACTGTTTTTT. Encoded protein: CASSEFLGGGEKLFF.

The chain carries TRBV19 and TRBJ2-5; D possibly corresponds to TRBD2 (6 bases). Germline CDR1 reads LNHDA; CDR2 reads SQIVND (reference sequence). CDR3 size: 14 residues. V was cut by 5 bases and J by 1 base, with 11 bases left in between. CDR3 sequence (DNA): TGTGCCAGTAGTGGTCGGGGGTTCCAAGAGACCCAGTACTTC. Its translation is CASSGRGFQETQYF.

A note on this clonotype: Since a much larger clone is just one base distant, this may be a read error. The chain uses TRBV13 and TRBJ2-1; TRBD2 agrees at 16 bases. Looked up from germline, CDR1 is PRHDT and CDR2 is FYEKMQ (reference sequence). CDR3 length: 20 residues. The CDR3 here is CVSSGLFSGTSGGAVNEQFF. DNA of the CDR3: TGTGTCAGCAGCGGACTTTTCTCCGGGACTAGCGGGGGGGCGGTCAATGAGCAGTTCTTC.

The table lists this clonotype with many counts. V is TRBV10-1 and J is TRBJ1-1; TRBD1 is a possible D gene (5 bases). The CDR3 contains 18 residues. Looked up from germline, CDR1 is WNHNN and CDR2 is SYGVQD (reference sequence). Deletions cut 7 bases from V and 1 base from J, with 25 bases between. In DNA, the CDR3 is TGCGCCAGCACCGGGACGGCAGAACAATACCTGGAGAACACTGAAGCTTTCTTT. Its protein product is CASTGTAEQYLENTEAFF.

This clonotype was picked up many times. The chain is built from TRBV5-1 and TRBJ2-1; 8 nucleotides line up with TRBD2. Unmatched junction bases numbered 3, after V lost 0 bases and J lost 4 bases. This CDR3 spans 15 amino acids. Germline CDR1 reads SGHRS; CDR2 reads YFSETQ. CDR3 in DNA: TGCGCCAGCAGCTTGGACACTAGCGGATACAATGAGCAGTTCTTC. Translation: CASSLDTSGYNEQFF.

This clonotype was observed many times. The chain is built from TRBV20-1 and TRBJ2-5; D unclear. Germline assignment: CDR1 DFQATT and CDR2 SNEGSKA (reference sequence). The CDR3 spans 14 residues. With 3 bases removed from V and 4 bases from J, the gap between germline ends came to 15 bases. Written as DNA, the CDR3 is TGCAGTGCTAGTCCGCCAACCCGGGCAGAGACCCAGTACTTC. Amino acid sequence: CSASPPTRAETQYF.

This chain uses TRBV29-1 with TRBJ2-3; D remains ambiguous. CDR3 length: 10 amino acids. Deletions cut 4 bases from V and 8 bases from J, with 7 bases between. CDR1 and CDR2 from the germline V gene are SQVTM and ANQGSEA. DNA for the CDR3: TGCAGCGTTGGAACTGTTACGCAGTATTTT. It translates to CSVGTVTQYF.

Worth noting for this clonotype: Since a much larger clone is just one base distant, this may be a read error. The chain employs TRBV11-2 and TRBJ1-2, with TRBD1 as a possible D gene (6 bases). Trimming took off 5 bases at V and 6 bases at J, with 19 bases between the two ends. This CDR3 is 15 amino acids long. From germline, CDR1 is SGHAT and CDR2 FQNNGV. The CDR3 here is CASSVRRGPFHGYTF. CDR3 bases: TGTGCCAGCAGCGTCCGACGGGGGCCTTTCCATGGCTACACCTTC.

This clonotype came up many times. The chain joins TRBV3-1 to TRBJ1-5; no clear D gene. CDR3 length: 14 residues. The germline V gene has CDR1 LGHDT and CDR2 YNNKEL (reference sequence). V was clipped by 3 bases and J by 0 bases, with 6 bases between them. The CDR3 protein is CASSQSYSNQPQHF. CDR3 in DNA: TGTGCCAGCAGCCAGAGCTATAGCAATCAGCCCCAGCATTTT.

Ten or more counts support this clonotype. In DNA form, the CDR3 reads TGTGCCAGCAGTCCCCCCGCAGGGTCGGATTCACCCCTCCACTTT. Translation gives CASSPPAGSDSPLHF. V usage is TRBV28 and J usage is TRBJ1-6; D is perhaps TRBD1 (5 bases). Trimming cost V 5 bases and J 8 bases, with 16 bases left between them. The germline V gene encodes CDR1 MDHEN and CDR2 SYDVKM. This CDR3 has 15 amino acids.

In this sample, this clonotype turned up many times. The V gene is TRBV3-1, the J gene TRBJ1-2, with D possibly matching TRBD1 (5 bases). The germline gives CDR1 LGHDT, CDR2 YNNKEL (reference sequence). The CDR3 is 17 amino acids. The V gene lost 0 bases and the J gene lost 7 bases, with 21 bases spanning the gap. The CDR3 is CASSQDLSTNLGGGYTF. CDR3 nucleotides: TGTGCCAGCAGCCAAGACCTTTCTACAAACCTCGGGGGTGGCTACACCTTC.

The chain links TRBV6-1 to TRBJ1-3; D ambiguous. Germline values: CDR1 MNHNS, CDR2 SASEGT. This CDR3 spans 13 amino acids. Between the trimmed V and J ends, which lost 8 bases and 0 bases, there was a span of 8 bases. The CDR3 nucleotides read TGTGCCAGCCTGAAAAGCTCTGGAAACACCATATATTTT. This encodes CASLKSSGNTIYF.

This clonotype was counted a few times. V and J are TRBV6-2 or TRBV6-3 and TRBJ2-1; D is unresolved. The CDR3 contains 13 residues. Germline V CDR1 and CDR2: MNHEY, SVGEGT. Trimming took off 6 bases at V and 5 bases at J, with 11 bases between the two ends. CDR3 coding DNA: TGTGCCAGCAGAACTTACAGAGACAATGAGCAGTTCTTC. Its translation is CASRTYRDNEQFF.

V usage is TRBV6-1 and J usage is TRBJ1-1; D gene unclear. Trimming left V 2 bases short and J 4 bases short, with 2 bases between. Per the germline V gene, CDR1 is MNHNS and CDR2 is SASEGT. The CDR3 sequence is 11 residues long. The CDR3 nucleotides are TGTGCCAGCAGTGAAATCACTGAAGCTTTCTTT. This sequence encodes CASSEITEAFF.